Described below is a single T cell receptor (beta chain) sequence and its context. This clonotype has just a few counts. Its antigen target is currently unknown. It has no much larger one-base neighbor in the sample; base qualities were not kept. The data originate from a study of T cells after yellow fever vaccination (dated by TCRdb to the late 2010s). About the full investigation: Libraries from fractions with low cell numbers were prepared with the SMART-Seq v4 Ultra Low Input RNA kit. Bulk TCR alpha and beta repertoires were sequenced longitudinally to track T-cell clones before and after primary and booster YFV17D yellow fever vaccination. The cohort comprised two healthy male donors, one aged 18 to 29 and one aged 30 to 39 years. Blood was drawn at multiple timepoints before and after primary and secondary immunization, with bulk PBMC replicates and cell subsets isolated. The study at large found these results: A small share of clonotypes occurred in both CD4 and CD8 compartments, likely arising from convergent recombination. The secondary T-cell response was found to be weaker but faster than the primary response, with a peak reached on day 5 rather than on day 15. Only two donors were included in the study, so the extent to which the findings can be generalized is limited. After the booster, most of the clones that had expanded following primary vaccination were detected again (roughly 96% of CD4 and around 90% of CD8), which suggests that memory was broadly maintained. Computational filtering was needed because FACS-sorted repertoires could contain abundant contaminating clonotypes from the bulk population.

TCR cDNA was synthesized by 5'RACE template switching, through which a universal primer site and unique molecular identifiers were introduced. Priming for cDNA synthesis came from both the TCR alpha and TCR beta constant segments. Libraries were amplified in two PCR steps, with sample barcodes and sequencing adapters added in the second step. Libraries were sequenced on Illumina HiSeq 2500 (2x100 bp) or NovaSeq (2x150 bp). The original pipeline was this. Demultiplexing of reads and collapsing into UMI consensus sequences were performed with MIGEC, and V(D)J alignment was carried out with MiXCR. Vaccine-responding clonotypes were defined with edgeR using replicate PBMC samples, requiring FDR below 0.01 and a log2 fold change above 5 up to day 15. CD4 or CD8 identity was assigned to each bulk clonotype according to whether the clonotype was present at higher abundance in the sequenced CD4 repertoire or the sequenced CD8 repertoire. TCRdb trimmed public reads at Q25 via fastp, called clones via MiXCR and kept in-frame beta chains. Each record represents a unique CDR3 protein, reported with the most common genes and DNA among its rows. The authors' filters were not applied to this entry. The sample yields roughly 79,000 distinct CDR3 sequences; around 7% were counted once. The ten largest clones capture 25% to 35% of the sample.

This sample's treatment or condition label indicates: live attenuated yellow fever vaccine strain. PBMCs were isolated from peripheral blood using a standard Ficoll-Paque protocol. Dynabeads CD4 and CD8 positive selection kits were used to isolate CD4 and CD8 T-cell fractions. RNA was extracted with TriZol from bulk PBMCs, CD4 and CD8 fractions, and dextramer-positive and dextramer-negative fractions. The sequences come from CD8+ T cells sorted from PBMCs, collected roughly 10 days after the first yellow fever vaccination. The receptor was derived from a man aged 18 to 29 who received the YFV17D yellow fever vaccine.

The CDR3 here reads CASSRAGGQETQYF. The nucleotide sequence is TGTGCCAGCAGTCGCGCGGGGGGGCAAGAGACCCAGTACTTC. The rearranged chain carries TRBV12-3 or TRBV12-4 and TRBJ2-5, with 9 bases matching TRBD2. V trim: 5 bases; J trim: 2 bases; unmatched bases: 3. The CDR3 contains 14 residues, cysteine and phenylalanine counted. Only the CDR3 portion is preserved as DNA: 42 bases, with reading frame beginning at the first base.